The 23 T cell receptor beta chains below come from one sample, sequenced in a study of blood T cell repertoires in COVID-19. Some clones are missing from TCRdb's copy, which holds only in-frame ones; the method was immunoSEQ multiplex PCR. The table includes fewer than 250,000 clones, roughly 84% detected once. Sequenced input: peripheral blood. The receptors stem from a woman aged 40 to 50 who had recovered from COVID-19.

The chain uses TRBV15 and TRBJ2-3, with D possibly matching TRBD2 (5 bases). CDR3 length equals 15 residues. V lost 1 base and J lost 2, with 10 bases in between. CDR1 is LNHNV and CDR2 is YYDKDF in the germline V gene (reference sequence). The CDR3 protein is CATSRGVSDTDTQYF. Written as DNA, the CDR3 is TGTGCCACCAGCAGAGGGGTTAGCGACACAGATACGCAGTATTTT.

This chain joins TRBV7-8 and TRBJ2-7; D is possibly TRBD2 (6 bases). V lost 5 bases to trimming and J lost 2 bases, with 19 bases between them. The CDR3 sequence is 16 residues long. CDR1 and CDR2 from the germline V gene are SGHVS and FQNEAQ. The CDR3 nucleotides read TGTGCCAGCAGCCTGTACCCGGCCGGGACTCCCTACGAGCAGTACTTC. Translated: CASSLYPAGTPYEQYF.

The chain joins TRBV30 to TRBJ2-3, with D possibly being TRBD2 (6 bases). Germline CDR1 and CDR2: GTSNPN and SVGIG (reference sequence). The CDR3 has 16 amino acids. Trimming took off 2 bases at V and 2 bases at J, with 17 bases between the two ends. The CDR3 loop reads CAWSPSLSGSTDTQYF. CDR3 sequence (DNA): TGTGCCTGGAGTCCCAGTCTTAGCGGTTCCACAGATACGCAGTATTTT.

V usage is TRBV19 and J usage is TRBJ2-1; 12 bases are a match to TRBD2. Germline CDR1 is LNHDA and CDR2 is SQIVND (reference sequence). V gave up 5 bases and J gave up 3 bases; unmatched junction bases: 5. This CDR3 has 16 residues. The CDR3 spells CASSHLAGGHYNEQFF. CDR3 sequence (DNA): TGTGCCAGTAGTCACCTAGCGGGAGGGCACTACAATGAGCAGTTCTTC. Filled out from reference TRBV19 and TRBJ2-1, the complete variable domain reads DGGITQSPKYLFRKEGQNVTLSCEQNLNHDAMYWYRQDPGQGLRLIYYSQIVNDFQKGDIAEGYSVSREKKESFPLTVTSAQKNPTAFYLCASSHLAGGHYNEQFFGPGTRLTVL.

The chain joins TRBV30 to TRBJ2-2, with D uncertain. Trimming took off 4 bases at V and 11 bases at J, with 17 bases between the two ends. This CDR3 contains 13 residues. Germline loops: CDR1 GTSNPN, CDR2 SVGIG (reference sequence). CDR3 DNA: TGTGCCTGGAATGTCAGGTCTTCAAGTGAGCTGTTTTTT. It codes for CAWNVRSSSELFF.

The rearrangement uses TRBV11-3 and TRBJ2-7; 8 bases match TRBD2. Germline CDR1 is SGHNT and CDR2 is YENEEA. V was pared by 3 bases and J by 5 bases, with 3 bases of the junction left unmatched. The CDR3 contains 13 residues. CDR3 nucleotide sequence: TGTGCCAGCAGCTTCCAAGCGGGGGACGAGCAGTACTTC. Translating gives CASSFQAGDEQYF.

Written as DNA, the CDR3 is TGTGCCAGCAGCTCCCATTCGGGAGAAGCCCACGAGCAGTACTTC. Residues: CASSSHSGEAHEQYF. The chain combines TRBV3-1 (or the pseudogene TRBV3-2) with TRBJ2-7, with D tentatively TRBD2 (6 bases). CDR1 and CDR2 (germline): LGHDT, YNNKEL (reference sequence). The CDR3 has 15 residues. Trimming took off 5 bases at V and 5 bases at J, with 19 bases between the two ends.

The chain's CDR3 is CASSQDRHPDEKLFF. Written as DNA, the CDR3 is TGCGCCAGCAGCCAAGACAGACACCCCGACGAAAAACTGTTTTTT. This chain uses TRBV4-3 with TRBJ1-4; D remains ambiguous. CDR3 length: 15 amino acids. V lost 0 bases, J lost 8 bases, and 13 bases lay in between. The germline CDR1 and CDR2 sequences are LGHNA and YSLEER.

This chain uses TRBV7-2 with TRBJ1-3; D not resolved. Trimming pared 5 bases from V and 11 bases from J, leaving 10 bases between. The CDR3 sequence is 11 residues long. The germline CDR1 and CDR2 sequences are SGHTA and FQGNSA. CDR3 bases: TGTGCCAGCAGCCTGGACTCCCCCATATATTTT. Translating it yields CASSLDSPIYF.

This chain uses TRBV4-3 with TRBJ2-1, with 10 nucleotides matching TRBD2. The V gene end was trimmed by 1 base and the J gene end by 0 bases; junction bases not matched to a gene: 18. The germline CDR1 and CDR2 sequences are LGHNA and YSLEER. The CDR3 extends over 22 amino acids. In DNA, the CDR3 is TGCGCCAGCAGCCAAGCGGCGGTGTCTGGACTAGCGGTTCCGAGCTCCTACAATGAGCAGTTCTTC. This encodes CASSQAAVSGLAVPSSYNEQFF.

The chain has TRBV7-2 and TRBJ2-5, with D uncertain. The germline V and J ends were trimmed by 4 bases and 4 bases, with 7 bases remaining between them. CDR1 is SGHTA and CDR2 is FQGNSA in the germline V gene. This CDR3 region has 12 residues. This chain's CDR3 is CASSSLRETQYF. The CDR3 DNA is TGTGCCAGCAGCTCCCTTAGAGAGACCCAGTACTTC.

CDR3 protein: CASSHLDRPGTDTQYF. In DNA form, the CDR3 reads TGCGCCAGCAGCCATTTAGACAGACCCGGCACAGATACGCAGTATTTT. The J gene is TRBJ2-3, the V gene TRBV4-1, with TRBD1 as a possible D gene (5 bases). Germline V gene lookup returns CDR1 MGHRA and CDR2 YSYEKL. The length of the CDR3 is 16 residues. V lost 3 bases to trimming and J lost 1 base, with 14 bases between them.

The chain carries TRBV5-1 and TRBJ2-3; D gene uncertain. Germline V gene data show CDR1 as SGHRS and CDR2 as YFSETQ. V lost 0 bases and J 0 bases, leaving 11 bases between the germline ends. This CDR3 region has 16 residues. This CDR3 is CASSLDLPTSTDTQYF. DNA of the CDR3: TGCGCCAGCAGCTTGGATCTACCTACTAGCACAGATACGCAGTATTTT.

The J gene is TRBJ1-3, the V gene TRBV6-6; D gene unclear. Trimming pared 8 bases from V and 0 bases from J, leaving 8 bases between. The CDR3 spans 13 residues. Germline CDR1 MNHNY, CDR2 SVGAGI (reference sequence). CDR3 in DNA: TGTGCCAGCTGCGAGGGCTCTGGAAACACCATATATTTT. Its translation: CASCEGSGNTIYF.

The genes are TRBV6-2 or TRBV6-3 and TRBJ2-1; D is perhaps TRBD2 (6 bases). The CDR3 is made up of 16 amino acids. Deletions cut 5 bases from V and 8 bases from J, with 22 bases between. Germline-derived CDR1 and CDR2 are MNHEY and SVGEGT. CDR3 nucleotide sequence: TGTGCCAGCAGTCCACTAGCCCGGACGGAAGACGATGAGCAGTTCTTC. Translating gives CASSPLARTEDDEQFF.

As DNA, the CDR3 is TGTGCCAGCAGCTTGGGGACAAATCGCGCTTTCTTT. Translated: CASSLGTNRAFF. The J gene is TRBJ1-1, the V gene TRBV11-2, with D possibly TRBD1 on 6 matching bases. V gave up 3 bases and J gave up 11 bases, with 13 bases separating them. This CDR3 contains 12 residues. Germline lookup yields CDR1 SGHAT and CDR2 FQNNGV.

This clone has just a few counts. The rearrangement uses TRBV7-6 and TRBJ2-2, with 8 bases lining up with TRBD2. There are 16 residues in the CDR3. Germline CDR1 is SGHVS and CDR2 is FNYEAQ. V shed 1 base and J 1 base; nucleotides not matched to a gene: 2. This CDR3 is CASSLGTSGNTGELFF. The DNA of the CDR3 is TGTGCCAGCAGCTTAGGTACTAGCGGGAACACCGGGGAGCTGTTTTTT. Using reference TRBV7-6 and TRBJ2-2 for the parts outside the CDR3, the full variable domain is GAGVSQSPRYKVTKRGQDVALRCDPISGHVSLYWYRQALGQGPEFLTYFNYEAQQDKSGLPNDRFSAERPEGSISTLTIQRTEQRDSAMYRCASSLGTSGNTGELFFGEGSRLTVL.

This clone has just a few counts. The chain couples TRBV5-1 to TRBJ1-5; D is unresolved. Trimming removed 0 bases from V and 3 bases from J, with 4 bases in between. CDR1 SGHRS and CDR2 YFSETQ come from the germline V gene. The CDR3 totals 13 residues. The CDR3 here is CASSLASNQPQHF. The CDR3, as DNA: TGCGCCAGCAGCTTGGCATCCAATCAGCCCCAGCATTTT.

This rearrangement joins TRBV28 to TRBJ2-7; TRBD1 might be the D (6 bases). CDR3 length: 15 residues. CDR1 and CDR2 from the germline V gene are MDHEN and SYDVKM. Between the trimmed V and J ends, which lost 2 bases and 0 bases, there was a span of 11 bases. CDR3 sequence (DNA): TGTGCCAGCAGTTTAGGCCAGGGGCTCTCCTACGAGCAGTACTTC. It specifies CASSLGQGLSYEQYF.

The V call is TRBV6-2 or TRBV6-3, the J call TRBJ2-1, with TRBD2 matching 11 bases. Unmatched junction bases numbered 3, after V lost 5 bases and J lost 3 bases. From germline, CDR1 is MNHEY and CDR2 SVGEGT. This CDR3 has 15 amino acids. The CDR3 DNA reads as TGTGCCAGCAGTACCGGGACTAGCGGCTACAATGAGCAGTTCTTC. Amino acids: CASSTGTSGYNEQFF.

The chain joins TRBV18 to TRBJ2-2; D is perhaps TRBD1 (5 bases). CDR1 is KGHSH and CDR2 is LQKENI in the germline V gene. The CDR3 runs 15 residues. V was pared by 2 bases and J by 4 bases, with 11 bases between. CDR3 nucleotides: TGTGCCAGCTCACCAGTCCAGGGTGGCACCGGGGAGCTGTTTTTT. Its translation: CASSPVQGGTGELFF.

This rearrangement joins TRBV7-6 to TRBJ2-1; TRBD2 might be the D (5 bases). This CDR3 has 19 amino acids. The V end was cut by 0 bases, the J end by 2 bases, with 20 bases between. CDR1 and CDR2 (germline): SGHVS, FNYEAQ. The CDR3 DNA reads as TGTGCCAGCAGCTTAGCCCCCATTGAGGAGGCACACCCCTACAATGAGCAGTTCTTC. Its translation is CASSLAPIEEAHPYNEQFF. Combining the CDR3 with reference TRBV7-6 and TRBJ2-1 gives the whole variable domain GAGVSQSPRYKVTKRGQDVALRCDPISGHVSLYWYRQALGQGPEFLTYFNYEAQQDKSGLPNDRFSAERPEGSISTLTIQRTEQRDSAMYRCASSLAPIEEAHPYNEQFFGPGTRLTVL.

The V and J genes are TRBV5-4 and TRBJ1-5; D call uncertain. Germline values: CDR1 SGHNT, CDR2 YYREEE (reference sequence). The CDR3 covers 12 residues. Trimming pared 2 bases from V and 5 bases from J, leaving 5 bases between. The CDR3 spells CASSLEDQPQHF. The DNA of the CDR3 is TGTGCCAGCAGCTTAGAGGATCAGCCCCAGCATTTT.